The 12 T cell receptor beta chains given below trace back to one sample, sequenced in a study of identifying expanded T cells in peripheral blood. Sequencing used immunoSEQ multiplex PCR; TCRdb keeps in-frame clones, though not all of them. This sample carries 100,000 or so clones, about 87% of them seen once, and the ten largest clones take 11% to 15%. Sequenced sample: blood. The receptor set was obtained from a person between 18 and 75 years old in good health.

This chain connects TRBV9 to TRBJ2-3; TRBD2 agrees at 9 bases. Per germline, CDR1 SGDLS and CDR2 YYNGEE. With 4 bases clipped from V and 4 bases from J, the junction kept 10 bases outside the gene matches. This CDR3 contains 16 residues. In DNA form, the CDR3 reads TGTGCCAGCAGCCGAAGGCCTAGCGGGAACCCAGATACGCAGTATTTT. Protein product: CASSRRPSGNPDTQYF. Full variable domain (outside the CDR3, taken from reference TRBV9 and TRBJ2-3): DSGVTQTPKHLITATGQRVTLRCSPRSGDLSVYWYQQSLDQGLQFLIQYYNGEERAKGNILERFSAQQFPDLHSELNLSSLELGDSALYFCASSRRPSGNPDTQYFGPGTRLTVL.

This chain uses TRBV5-8 with TRBJ2-4; unclear D gene. There are 14 residues in the CDR3. From germline, CDR1 is SGHTS and CDR2 YDEGEE. V was shortened by 4 bases and J by 0 bases, with 8 bases between the two germline ends. CDR3 bases: TGTGCCAGCAGCATAGAGCTAGCCAAAAACATTCAGTACTTC. Protein product: CASSIELAKNIQYF.

This sequence joins TRBV19 and TRBJ1-1, with D unclear. Trimming removed 6 bases from V and 4 bases from J, with 12 bases in between. Germline V lookup: CDR1 LNHDA, CDR2 SQIVND (reference sequence). The length of the CDR3 is 13 residues. CDR3 sequence: CASRGDRITEAFF. The CDR3 DNA is TGTGCCAGTAGAGGAGACCGGATCACTGAAGCTTTCTTT.

This chain links TRBV4-3 with TRBJ2-7; D not resolved. The V gene lost 1 base and the J gene lost 2 bases, with 9 bases spanning the gap. This CDR3 is built from 14 residues. The germline gives CDR1 LGHNA, CDR2 YSLEER. CDR3 sequence (DNA): TGCGCCAGCAGCCAAGTGGCCAGTACCTACGAGCAGTACTTC. This translates into CASSQVASTYEQYF.

The V call is TRBV28, the J call TRBJ2-7; 7 nucleotides align to TRBD1. The CDR3 is 14 residues long. Germline loops: CDR1 MDHEN, CDR2 SYDVKM. V gave up 6 bases and J gave up 2 bases; unmatched junction bases: 7. The CDR3 coding sequence is TGTGCCAGCAGGCGGACAGGCGTTGCCTACGAGCAGTACTTC. Its protein product is CASRRTGVAYEQYF.

V is TRBV27 and J is TRBJ1-2, with D maybe TRBD1 (5 bases). Germline loops: CDR1 MNHEY, CDR2 SMNVEV (reference sequence). This CDR3 is 13 amino acids long. The V and J ends lost 8 bases and 7 bases respectively, with 17 bases between them. CDR3 in DNA: TGTGCCAGCGGACACTTGAACGAGGCTGGCTACACCTTC. Translating gives CASGHLNEAGYTF.

This sequence joins TRBV7-8 and TRBJ2-7; D unresolved. The CDR3 totals 13 residues. Germline CDR1 SGHVS, CDR2 FQNEAQ. V was cut by 3 bases and J by 4 bases, with 10 bases left in between. DNA of the CDR3: TGTGCCAGCAGCTTTAGGATTGAGTACGAGCAGTACTTC. Its protein product is CASSFRIEYEQYF.

This clone is a singleton in its sample. The chain recombines TRBV28 with TRBJ1-1; tentatively, D is TRBD1 (5 bases). Germline CDR1 and CDR2: MDHEN and SYDVKM. This CDR3 spans 15 amino acids. Trimming stripped 5 bases from V and 4 bases from J, with 17 bases between. The CDR3 sequence is CASSPPGQGFTEAFF. The CDR3 bases are TGTGCCAGCAGTCCTCCCGGACAAGGCTTCACTGAAGCTTTCTTT.

This clone appeared a single time. The rearrangement links TRBV11-2 to TRBJ2-2; D is unclear. Per the germline V gene, CDR1 is SGHAT and CDR2 is FQNNGV. The CDR3 has 13 residues. Trimming removed 5 bases at V and 3 bases at J, with 7 bases between. The CDR3 region is CASSPSYTGELFF. DNA for the CDR3: TGTGCCAGCAGCCCCTCGTACACCGGGGAGCTGTTTTTT.

The table lists this clone with a count of one. The chain is built from TRBV4-1 and TRBJ2-5; a weak D match, TRBD2 (7 bases). The V end lost 2 bases, the J end lost 3 bases, and 22 bases lay between the germline ends. The CDR3 totals 18 residues. The germline V gene encodes CDR1 MGHRA and CDR2 YSYEKL. Here the CDR3 DNA reads TGCGCCAGCAGCCAAAAGGTGGGAGGGGGAATGCGCGAAGAGACCCAGTACTTC. Translated: CASSQKVGGGMREETQYF.

The V call is TRBV5-8, the J call TRBJ2-2; D unclear. The CDR3 loop spans 14 amino acids. Germline V gene sequence: CDR1 SGHTS, CDR2 YDEGEE. The V end lost 4 bases, the J end lost 1 base, and 8 bases lay between the germline ends. Written as DNA, the CDR3 is TGTGCCAGCAGCACACAGCTGAACACCGGGGAGCTGTTTTTT. Amino acid sequence: CASSTQLNTGELFF.

J is TRBJ2-1 and V is TRBV7-3, with D hard to call. Germline V gene lookup returns CDR1 SGHTA and CDR2 FQGTGA. Trimming took off 5 bases at V and 0 bases at J, with 11 bases between the two ends. The CDR3 has 15 residues. This CDR3 is CASSPAAVSYNEQFF. In DNA form, the CDR3 reads TGTGCCAGCAGCCCAGCCGCGGTCTCCTACAATGAGCAGTTCTTC.